This T cell receptor beta chain was sequenced in a study of cytomegalovirus exposure and HLA in healthy donors. For the study at large: Samples from HLA-typed donors yielded 65 million to 85 million unique TCRs in an early data release.

Findings and limits, study-wide: Earlier analysis looked at TCR beta V segments, and most were productive about 90% or about 30% of the time.

Use of 60 Vbeta and 13 Jbeta primers characterized the PCR. How the authors handled the data: It was a later analysis that counted 79 million or so unique TCR beta chains, of which 9 million to 13 million were shared. Produced via immunoSEQ multiplex PCR; TCRdb's table is partial and in-frame only. V and J calls and clone size are given by that table; D and trimming were obtained from the DNA. The sample holds some 140,000 clones, 79% seen once. CDR3 length equals 12 residues. The germline V gene has CDR1 SEHNR and CDR2 FQNEAQ (reference sequence). A word on this clone: Its antigen remains unknown. An end of the junction does not agree with germline; a read error may underlie this. This sample includes further DNA sequences coding for the same CDR3.

The chain employs TRBV7-9 and TRBJ2-7; the D gene is possibly TRBD2 (6 bases). This TCR came from a male donor in good health and CMV-seronegative. Sequenced material: PBMCs. This CDR3 reads CSSSLRGYEQYF. CDR3 bases: TGTTCCAGCAGCCTCCGGGGGTACGAGCAGTACTTC.